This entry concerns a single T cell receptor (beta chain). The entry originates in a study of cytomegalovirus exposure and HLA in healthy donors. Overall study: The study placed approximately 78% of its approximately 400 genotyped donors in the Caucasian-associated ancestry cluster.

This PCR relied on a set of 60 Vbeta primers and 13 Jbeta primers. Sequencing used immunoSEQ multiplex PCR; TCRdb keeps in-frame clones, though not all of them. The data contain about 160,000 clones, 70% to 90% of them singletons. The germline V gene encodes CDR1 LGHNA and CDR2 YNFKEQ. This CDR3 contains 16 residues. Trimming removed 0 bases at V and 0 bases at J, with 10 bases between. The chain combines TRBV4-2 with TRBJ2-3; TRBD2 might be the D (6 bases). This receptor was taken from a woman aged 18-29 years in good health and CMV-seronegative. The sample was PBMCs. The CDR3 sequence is CASSQERDSSTDTQYF. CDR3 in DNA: TGTGCCAGCAGCCAAGAAAGGGACTCAAGCACAGATACGCAGTATTTT.